Below are 30 T cell receptor beta chains sequenced from a single sample in a study of shared clonotypes between healthy human individuals. The protocol was immunoSEQ multiplex PCR, while the TCRdb copy is restricted to in-frame clones and leaves out a portion. The table has 2 million to 2.5 million clones, almost 96% seen once. The sample comprised naive CD4+ T cells sorted from blood. Noted subset: CD45RA+ positively selected. These receptors originate from a man between 18 and 29 years old in good health.

The genes are TRBV18 and TRBJ2-3; 7 bases are shared with TRBD2. The CDR3 consists of 18 residues. Trimming cost V 6 bases and J 4 bases; bases outside gene matches: 19. Germline-derived CDR1 and CDR2 are KGHSH and LQKENI. The CDR3 DNA follows: TGTGCCAGCTCGCGAATGGGGGTAGCGGGTGAGCAAGCAGATACGCAGTATTTT. As protein: CASSRMGVAGEQADTQYF.

The chain carries TRBV4-1 and TRBJ2-6, with D perhaps TRBD1 (7 bases). The germline V and J ends were trimmed by 4 bases and 0 bases, with 16 bases remaining between them. Germline CDR1 MGHRA, CDR2 YSYEKL. The CDR3 has 18 amino acids. CDR3 residues: CASSPTVRGASGANVLTF. The CDR3 nucleotides read TGCGCCAGCAGCCCCACGGTCAGGGGGGCCTCTGGGGCCAACGTCCTGACTTTC.

This chain connects TRBV30 to TRBJ1-5; no firm D call. With 0 bases removed from V and 3 bases from J, the gap between germline ends came to 15 bases. Germline assignment: CDR1 GTSNPN and CDR2 SVGIG (reference sequence). The CDR3 is 16 residues long. The CDR3 nucleotides are TGTGCCTGGAGTGTACTTTTGGCCGACGACAATCAGCCCCAGCATTTT. It is translated as CAWSVLLADDNQPQHF.

This chain connects TRBV30 to TRBJ2-1; 10 nucleotides align to TRBD2. CDR1 and CDR2 from the germline V gene are GTSNPN and SVGIG (reference sequence). The CDR3 extends over 16 amino acids. The junction had 10 bases not matched to a gene; V was cut back by 3 bases and J by 5 bases. For the CDR3, the DNA is TGTGCCTGGAGCCAAGGAGCGGGGGGGCCTAACAATGAGCAGTTCTTC. Encoded protein: CAWSQGAGGPNNEQFF.

The chain combines TRBV7-9 with TRBJ1-2; D might be TRBD1 (6 bases). Germline loops: CDR1 SEHNR, CDR2 FQNEAQ (reference sequence). CDR3 length: 14 amino acids. The V and J ends lost 1 base and 3 bases respectively, with 9 bases between them. CDR3 nucleotides: TGTGCCAGCAGCTTAGGGACAGCGTACTATGGCTACACCTTC. Protein: CASSLGTAYYGYTF.

The CDR3 loop is CASRRGDGTDTQYF. The CDR3 coding sequence is TGTGCCAGCCGACGGGGGGATGGTACAGATACGCAGTATTTT. V and J are TRBV2 and TRBJ2-3; 7 positions agree with TRBD2. After removal of 8 bases from V and 3 bases from J, the junction contained 8 bases not matched to a gene. Germline values: CDR1 SNHLY, CDR2 FYNNEI. CDR3 length: 14 residues.

This clone was detected once. The chain carries TRBV7-9 and TRBJ2-7; TRBD1 might be the D (6 bases). V was cut by 5 bases and J by 9 bases, with 14 bases left in between. The CDR3 covers 12 residues. Per germline, CDR1 SEHNR and CDR2 FQNEAQ (reference sequence). The CDR3 sequence: CASSHSETGQYF. CDR3 DNA sequence: TGTGCCAGCAGCCACTCAGAGACAGGGCAGTACTTC.

V usage is TRBV6-6 and J usage is TRBJ1-2; a possible D gene is TRBD1 (6 bases). Deletions cut 6 bases from V and 10 bases from J, with 18 bases between. Looked up from germline, CDR1 is MNHNY and CDR2 is SVGAGI (reference sequence). This CDR3 region has 13 residues. CDR3 loop: CASSGQSLTLYTF. CDR3 DNA: TGTGCCAGCAGCGGACAGTCACTAACACTCTACACCTTC.

The rearrangement links TRBV5-1 to TRBJ1-2, with D perhaps matching TRBD1 (6 bases). The CDR3 spans 16 residues. The germline V and J ends were trimmed by 1 base and 2 bases, with 15 bases remaining between them. Germline lookup yields CDR1 SGHRS and CDR2 YFSETQ. DNA for the CDR3: TGCGCCAGCAGCTTGAAACAGGGAATCGGGAACTATGGCTACACCTTC. As protein: CASSLKQGIGNYGYTF.

This clone was recorded once. The V gene is TRBV25-1, the J gene TRBJ2-5, with D hard to call. The length of the CDR3 is 14 residues. Germline loops: CDR1 MGHDK, CDR2 SYGVNS. V lost 2 bases and J lost 1, with 8 bases in between. The chain's CDR3 is CASSESTVQETQYF. CDR3 nucleotide sequence: TGTGCCAGCAGTGAAAGCACAGTCCAAGAGACCCAGTACTTC. Full variable domain (rest looked up from reference TRBV25-1 and TRBJ2-5): EADIYQTPRYLVIGTGKKITLECSQTMGHDKMYWYQQDPGMELHLIHYSYGVNSTEKGDLSSESTVSRIRTEHFPLTLESARPSHTSQYLCASSESTVQETQYFGPGTRLLVL.

The CDR3 loop reads CAGKGGLSTDTQYF. As DNA, the CDR3 is TGCGCCGGAAAGGGGGGCCTCAGCACAGATACGCAGTATTTT. J is TRBJ2-3 and V is TRBV5-1; D is possibly TRBD1 or TRBD2 (6 bases each). Trimming removed 10 bases from V and 0 bases from J, with 15 bases in between. The CDR3 totals 14 residues. Germline V CDR1 and CDR2: SGHRS, YFSETQ.

V usage is TRBV30 and J usage is TRBJ2-7, with 7 bases fitting TRBD1. With 8 bases clipped from V and 2 bases from J, the junction kept 12 bases outside the gene matches. The V gene's germline CDR1 is GTSNPN and CDR2 SVGIG (reference sequence). The CDR3 covers 14 residues. CDR3 protein: CAGRSGDSPYEQYF. The CDR3 region has the DNA TGTGCCGGGCGCTCCGGGGACAGTCCCTACGAGCAGTACTTC.

The chain joins TRBV7-8 to TRBJ1-5, with D uncertain. V was shortened by 3 bases and J by 6 bases, with 6 bases between the two germline ends. The CDR3 sequence is 12 residues long. Germline CDR1 reads SGHVS; CDR2 reads FQNEAQ. This chain's CDR3 is CASSFDIQPQHF. The CDR3 region has the DNA TGTGCCAGCAGCTTTGACATTCAGCCCCAGCATTTT.

Concerning this clone itself: Other nucleotide sequences from this sample produce the same CDR3. This chain connects TRBV5-1 to TRBJ2-7, with a tentative D call TRBD1 (5 bases). V was clipped by 0 bases and J by 3 bases, with 10 bases between them. The length of the CDR3 is 14 residues. Germline V gene sequence: CDR1 SGHRS, CDR2 YFSETQ. CDR3 sequence (DNA): TGCGCCAGCAGCTTGGATCAGGGCCGCTACGAGCAGTACTTC. Its translation: CASSLDQGRYEQYF. The variable domain in full, with the rest retrieved from reference TRBV5-1 and TRBJ2-7, is KAGVTQTPRYLIKTRGQQVTLSCSPISGHRSVSWYQQTPGQGLQFLFEYFSETQRNKGNFPGRFSGRQFSNSRSEMNVSTLELGDSALYLCASSLDQGRYEQYFGPGTRLTVT.

The chain uses TRBV30 and TRBJ1-2; D is ambiguous. Germline CDR1 and CDR2: GTSNPN and SVGIG (reference sequence). The CDR3 has 14 residues. The ends were cut back, 2 bases at V and 4 bases at J, with 14 bases in the middle. The CDR3 here is CAWSLTDWIYGYTF. The CDR3 coding sequence is TGTGCCTGGAGTTTAACAGATTGGATCTATGGCTACACCTTC. Variable domain in full (rest from reference TRBV30 and TRBJ1-2): SQTIHQWPATLVQPVGSPLSLECTVEGTSNPNLYWYRQAAGRGLQLLFYSVGIGQISSEVPQNLSASRPQDRQFILSSKKLLLSDSGFYLCAWSLTDWIYGYTFGSGTRLTVV.

Worth noting for this clone: The same CDR3 can be traced to other DNA sequences in this sample. The J gene is TRBJ2-2, the V gene TRBV5-6; D is unresolved. From germline, CDR1 is SGHDT and CDR2 YYEEEE. Trimming stripped 3 bases from V and 5 bases from J, with 2 bases between. The CDR3 is 11 residues long. DNA of the CDR3: TGTGCCAGCAGCTCTACCGGGGAGCTGTTTTTT. Amino acids: CASSSTGELFF.

This clone was detected once. V gene TRBV12-5 combines with J gene TRBJ1-2; no clear D. This CDR3 contains 12 residues. The germline CDR1 and CDR2 sequences are LGHNT and FRNRAP. Between the trimmed V and J ends, which lost 6 bases and 7 bases, there was a span of 12 bases. In DNA form, the CDR3 reads TGTGCTAGTGGCTCAGGCTTGGGTGGCTACACCTTC. Protein product: CASGSGLGGYTF.

The V and J genes are TRBV6-6 and TRBJ1-5, with 8 positions matching TRBD1. This CDR3 has 15 residues. The V and J ends lost 5 bases and 1 base, in that order; junction bases with no gene match: 4. The V gene's germline CDR1 is MNHNY and CDR2 SVGAGI (reference sequence). The CDR3 sequence: CASSGWTGSNQPQHF. The CDR3 DNA reads as TGTGCCAGCAGTGGGTGGACAGGGAGCAATCAGCCCCAGCATTTT.

About this clone: Other DNA sequences in this specimen translate into the identical CDR3. J is TRBJ1-6 and V is TRBV27; possibly TRBD1 for D (5 bases). This CDR3 region has 12 residues. Per the germline V gene, CDR1 is MNHEY and CDR2 is SMNVEV (reference sequence). V lost 8 bases, J lost 9 bases, and 11 bases lay in between. The CDR3 here is CASSLGGSPLHF. DNA of the CDR3: TGTGCCAGCTCCCTGGGGGGTTCACCCCTCCACTTT.

The chain combines TRBV5-1 with TRBJ2-2, with TRBD2 matching over 13 bases. CDR1 and CDR2 from the germline V gene are SGHRS and YFSETQ. The CDR3 has 17 residues. After removal of 2 bases from V and 5 bases from J, the junction contained 6 bases not matched to a gene. This chain's CDR3 is CASSFLGLAGATGELFF. The CDR3 DNA is TGCGCCAGCAGCTTTCTCGGACTAGCGGGGGCTACCGGGGAGCTGTTTTTT.

The chain employs TRBV4-1 and TRBJ2-7; the D call may be TRBD1 or TRBD2 (5 bases each). V lost 1 base and J lost 1, with 17 bases in between. CDR1 and CDR2 from the germline V gene are MGHRA and YSYEKL. The CDR3 contains 17 residues. CDR3 coding DNA: TGCGCCAGCAGCCAAGGTCTCTCGGGACCGATTTCCTACGAGCAGTACTTC. Its protein product is CASSQGLSGPISYEQYF.

A remark on this clone: Other DNA sequences in the sample encode the same CDR3. This chain links TRBV5-1 with TRBJ2-3; D uncertain. CDR1 and CDR2 (germline): SGHRS, YFSETQ. The CDR3 is 13 residues long. With 0 bases removed from V and 6 bases from J, the gap between germline ends came to 8 bases. CDR3 protein: CASSLAVSDTQYF. CDR3 coding DNA: TGCGCCAGCAGCTTGGCCGTCTCGGATACGCAGTATTTT.

Comments on this clone: This same CDR3 is encoded by further DNA sequences in the sample. The chain recombines TRBV9 with TRBJ1-1; no clear D. Germline V gene lookup returns CDR1 SGDLS and CDR2 YYNGEE. This CDR3 comprises 13 residues. V shed 2 bases and J shed 3 bases, with 8 bases lying between them. The CDR3 here is CASSVAGDTEAFF. The CDR3 DNA reads TGTGCCAGCAGCGTTGCGGGAGACACTGAAGCTTTCTTT.

V usage is TRBV10-3 and J usage is TRBJ2-3; TRBD2 aligns across 12 bases. Germline V gives CDR1 ENHRY, CDR2 SYGVKD. With V trimmed by 11 bases and J by 0 bases, 9 bases remained unmatched. The CDR3 sequence is 16 residues long. In nucleotides, the CDR3 is TGTGCCGTCGGAGGACTAGCGGGGTCTAGCACAGATACGCAGTATTTT. It encodes CAVGGLAGSSTDTQYF.

The chain recombines TRBV5-1 with TRBJ2-1, with D tentatively TRBD1 or TRBD2 (5 bases each). Trimming removed 0 bases at V and 2 bases at J, with 9 bases between. CDR3 length: 15 amino acids. CDR1 and CDR2 (germline): SGHRS, YFSETQ. CDR3 in amino acids: CASSLGGTPYNEQFF. Here the CDR3 DNA reads TGCGCCAGCAGCTTGGGGGGGACCCCCTACAATGAGCAGTTCTTC.

The J gene is TRBJ2-5, the V gene TRBV9; tentatively, D is TRBD2 (6 bases). The CDR3 loop spans 14 amino acids. V lost 1 base and J lost 4, with 11 bases in between. In germline, CDR1 is SGDLS, CDR2 YYNGEE. This chain's CDR3 is CASSVSSDRETQYF. The CDR3 DNA sequence: TGTGCCAGCAGCGTATCTAGCGACAGAGAGACCCAGTACTTC. Complete variable domain (other parts from reference TRBV9 and TRBJ2-5): DSGVTQTPKHLITATGQRVTLRCSPRSGDLSVYWYQQSLDQGLQFLIQYYNGEERAKGNILERFSAQQFPDLHSELNLSSLELGDSALYFCASSVSSDRETQYFGPGTRLLVL.

The chain couples TRBV5-5 to TRBJ2-7, with D unresolved. This CDR3 region has 15 residues. Germline CDR1 is SGHKS and CDR2 is YYEKEE (reference sequence). V lost 0 bases to trimming and J lost 4 bases, with 14 bases between them. The CDR3 reads CASSLEGNGRYEQYF. CDR3 DNA: TGTGCCAGCAGCTTGGAGGGAAACGGACGGTACGAGCAGTACTTC.

This clone was picked up one time. This rearrangement joins TRBV7-2 to TRBJ2-7, with 8 bases lining up with TRBD1. The CDR3 runs to 14 residues. Germline CDR1 SGHTA, CDR2 FQGNSA. Trimming cost V 4 bases and J 6 bases; bases outside gene matches: 8. The CDR3 reads CASSSTRTGSEQYF. In DNA, the CDR3 is TGTGCCAGCAGCTCCACCCGGACAGGGAGCGAGCAGTACTTC.

The V and J genes are TRBV30 and TRBJ1-4; D not resolved. In germline, CDR1 is GTSNPN, CDR2 SVGIG (reference sequence). Trimming left V 4 bases short and J 2 bases short, with 5 bases between. The CDR3 sequence is 12 residues long. Written as DNA, the CDR3 is TGTGCCTGGACAGTGACTAATGAAAAACTGTTTTTT. It specifies CAWTVTNEKLFF.

The chain combines TRBV19 with TRBJ1-5; 8 bases are a match to TRBD1. V was pared by 1 base and J by 7 bases, with 6 bases of the junction left unmatched. The CDR3 is made up of 15 amino acids. Germline V gives CDR1 LNHDA, CDR2 SQIVND (reference sequence). The CDR3 protein is CASSIGTGIKQPQHF. CDR3 bases: TGTGCCAGTAGTATAGGGACAGGGATCAAGCAGCCCCAGCATTTT.